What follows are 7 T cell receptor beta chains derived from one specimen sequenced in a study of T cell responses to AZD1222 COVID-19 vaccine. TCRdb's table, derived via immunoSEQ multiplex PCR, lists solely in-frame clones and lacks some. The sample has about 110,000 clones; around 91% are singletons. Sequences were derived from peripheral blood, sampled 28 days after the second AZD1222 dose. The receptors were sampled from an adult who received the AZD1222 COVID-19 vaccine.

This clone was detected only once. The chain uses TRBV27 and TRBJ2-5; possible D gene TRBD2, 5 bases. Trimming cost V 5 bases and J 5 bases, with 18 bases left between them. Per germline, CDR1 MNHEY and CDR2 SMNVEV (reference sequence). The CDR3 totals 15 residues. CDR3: CASSRDRGLVETQYF. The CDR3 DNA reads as TGTGCCAGCAGTAGGGATCGGGGATTAGTTGAGACCCAGTACTTC.

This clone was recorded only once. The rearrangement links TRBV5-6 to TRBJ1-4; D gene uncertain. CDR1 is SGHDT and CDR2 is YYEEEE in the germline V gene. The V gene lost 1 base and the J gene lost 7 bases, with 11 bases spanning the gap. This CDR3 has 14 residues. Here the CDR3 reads CASSLLSGGEKLFF. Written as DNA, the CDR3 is TGTGCCAGCAGCTTGTTGTCAGGAGGTGAAAAACTGTTTTTT.

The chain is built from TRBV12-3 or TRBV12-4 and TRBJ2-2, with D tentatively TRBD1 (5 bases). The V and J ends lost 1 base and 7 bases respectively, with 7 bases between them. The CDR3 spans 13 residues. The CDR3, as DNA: TGTGCCAGCAGTTTAGAACAGGTCGGGGAGCTGTTTTTT. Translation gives CASSLEQVGELFF.

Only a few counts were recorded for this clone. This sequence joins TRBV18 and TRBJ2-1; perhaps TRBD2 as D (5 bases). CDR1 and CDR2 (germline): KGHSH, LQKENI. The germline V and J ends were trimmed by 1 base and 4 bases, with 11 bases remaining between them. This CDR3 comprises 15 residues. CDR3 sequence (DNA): TGTGCCAGCTCACCACGGGCTAGCAGTTACAATGAGCAGTTCTTC. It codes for CASSPRASSYNEQFF. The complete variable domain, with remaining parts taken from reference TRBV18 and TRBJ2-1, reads NAGVMQNPRHLVRRRGQEARLRCSPMKGHSHVYWYRQLPEEGLKFMVYLQKENIIDESGMPKERFSAEFPKEGPSILRIQQVVRGDSAAYFCASSPRASSYNEQFFGPGTRLTVL.

CDR3 loop: CASSEFWLAPGELFF. The CDR3 coding sequence is TGTGCCAGCAGTGAATTTTGGTTAGCCCCCGGGGAGCTGTTTTTT. The chain is built from TRBV6-1 and TRBJ2-2; no definite D call. Trimming removed 2 bases at V and 6 bases at J, with 13 bases between. CDR1 and CDR2 from the germline V gene are MNHNS and SASEGT. The CDR3 consists of 15 residues.

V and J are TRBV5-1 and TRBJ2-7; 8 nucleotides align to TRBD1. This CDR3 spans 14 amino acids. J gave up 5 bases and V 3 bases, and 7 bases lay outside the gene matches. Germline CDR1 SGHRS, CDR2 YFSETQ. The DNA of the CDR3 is TGCGCCAGCAGCTCAGGACAGGGAGTCGACGAGCAGTACTTC. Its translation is CASSSGQGVDEQYF.

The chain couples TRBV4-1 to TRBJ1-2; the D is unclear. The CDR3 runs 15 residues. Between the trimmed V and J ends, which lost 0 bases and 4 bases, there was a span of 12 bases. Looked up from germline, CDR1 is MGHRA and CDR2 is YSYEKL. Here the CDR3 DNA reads TGCGCCAGCAGCCAAGAATCCCAGATAATCTATGGCTACACCTTC. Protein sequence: CASSQESQIIYGYTF.